This TCR beta chain was captured by sequencing in a study of cytomegalovirus exposure and HLA in healthy donors. Whole-study results and caveats: The presence/absence work took it that sequencing depth was about the same across donors.

The PCR contained 60 Vbeta and 13 Jbeta primers. Here immunoSEQ multiplex PCR was the method, and the copy in TCRdb shows in-frame clones only, minus some. Its listing shows roughly 200,000 clones. This CDR3 contains 14 residues. Germline lookup yields CDR1 SGHNT and CDR2 YYREEE (reference sequence). Trimming removed 5 bases at V and 2 bases at J, with 13 bases between. Comment on this clone: What it binds is unknown.

The TCR originated in a girl aged 2-10 years in good health and CMV-seropositive. The gene calls are TRBV5-4 and TRBJ2-5; D gene ambiguous. The sequenced material came from PBMCs. The CDR3 nucleotides are TGTGCCAGCAGTCCGGGTCTTATTCAAGAGACCCAGTACTTC. It encodes CASSPGLIQETQYF.